These T cell receptor beta chains were read from a single sample in a study of T cell responses to AZD1222 COVID-19 vaccine. Libraries were prepared by immunoSEQ multiplex PCR; TCRdb keeps only in-frame clonotypes and omits some of them. In the table there are 150,000 or so clones, about nine tenths of which are singletons. The source was peripheral blood, collected on day 0 of AZD1222 vaccination. The origin of the receptors is an adult in good health. CDR3s include the opening cysteine and the closing phenylalanine or tryptophan. A D gene is named only where the DNA matches it firmly.

J,V,D,DNA,CDR3
TRBJ1-2,TRBV28,TRBD1,TGTGCCAGCAGTCAACCGGGACAGGGGGCGATCCGAGATGGCTACACCTTC,CASSQPGQGAIRDGYTF
TRBJ2-5,TRBV9,.,TGTGCCAGCAGCGTATCAGGTGATGCGGAGACCCAGTACTTC,CASSVSGDAETQYF
TRBJ1-1,TRBV5-6,.,TGTGCCAGCAGCTTGGCCATGGGGGGATGGTATAACACTGAAGCTTTCTTT,CASSLAMGGWYNTEAFF
TRBJ2-1,TRBV7-3,TRBD1,TGTGCCAGCAGCCCAAGACAGGGGTGGAATGAGCAGTTCTTC,CASSPRQGWNEQFF
TRBJ1-2,TRBV11-2,.,TGTGCCAGCAGCTTAATAGCCGTCAGCTCGGTTCTCTATGGCTACACCTTC,CASSLIAVSSVLYGYTF
TRBJ2-2,TRBV7-9,.,TGTGCCTGCGTTGTCGTGGGACACGGGGAGCTGTTTTTT,CACVVVGHGELFF
TRBJ1-2,TRBV18,TRBD1,TGTGCCAGCTCACCACCGACAGGGATATTTGGCTACACCTTC,CASSPPTGIFGYTF
TRBJ2-6,TRBV24-1,.,TGTGCCACCAGTGTAGGTTCTGGGGCCAACGTCCTGACTTTC,CATSVGSGANVLTF
TRBJ2-2,TRBV5-4,.,TGTGCCAGCAGCTTACAGGGTTTGAACACCGGGGAGCTGTTTTTT,CASSLQGLNTGELFF
TRBJ1-1,TRBV7-2,.,TGTGCCAGCAGCTGGGTGGGCAGCAACACTGAAGCTTTCTTT,CASSWVGSNTEAFF
TRBJ2-3,TRBV2,TRBD2,TGTGCCAGCACCCCCATAGCGGGAGGTAGCACAGATACGCAGTATTTT,CASTPIAGGSTDTQYF
TRBJ2-1,TRBV27,.,TGTGCCAGCAGTTTTCAAGGGTTCAATGAGCAGTTCTTC,CASSFQGFNEQFF